This note documents a single T cell receptor (beta chain) sequence. This entry is derived from a study of blood T cell repertoires in COVID-19. Looking at the study overall: Whether acute or convalescent, the COVID-19 samples came from the United States, Italy and Spain.

The cohort comprised adults aged 18 to 89 years residing in 20 to 25 US areas. Grouping used clinical history reported by participants in a survey and questionnaire. In the original processing: For nucleated cells, counts were estimated from reference gene primer amplification. The data were produced by immunoSEQ multiplex PCR, yet TCRdb's version contains in-frame clones alone and is incomplete. V and J calls plus clone size are reproduced from that table; the DNA served to infer D and trimming. The repertoire holds fewer than 500,000 clones, about 85% seen once, with under 2.5% in the top ten. This clonotype originated in a woman in her late teens or twenties with acute COVID-19. Sequencing was done on a sample of PBMCs or T cells enriched from blood (not recorded which).

CDR3: CASSLQGASTEAFF. The CDR3, as DNA: TGTGCCAGCAGCTTGCAGGGGGCGAGCACTGAAGCTTTCTTT. The J gene is TRBJ1-1, the V gene TRBV5-4; TRBD1 matches at 8 bases. The germline V gene encodes CDR1 SGHNT and CDR2 YYREEE (reference sequence). CDR3 length: 14 residues. J lost 4 bases, V lost 1 base, and 3 bases had no gene match.